Listed below are T cell receptor beta chains from one sample, sequenced in a study of blood T cell repertoires in COVID-19. Using immunoSEQ multiplex PCR, the repertoire was profiled, and TCRdb retains in-frame clones only, with some absent. The repertoire consists of fewer than 200,000 clones, with about four fifths occurring once and the leading ten covering less than 3.5%. The sequencing sample was made of peripheral blood. The receptors stem from a woman older than 75 with COVID-19, enrolled during active disease. The CDR3 runs from the conserved cysteine through the conserved F or W.

J: TRBJ2-1
V: TRBV11-1
CDR3: CASSLLARSWQFF

J: TRBJ2-1
V: TRBV7-3
CDR3: CASSSGLAVYNEQFF

J: TRBJ1-2
V: TRBV5-1
CDR3: CASSLAEGDGYTF

J: TRBJ1-2
V: TRBV4-3
CDR3: CASSHGQGRHYGYTF

J: TRBJ1-2
V: TRBV13
CDR3: CASSSRAGTGANYGYTF

J: TRBJ2-5
V: TRBV5-5
CDR3: CASSSPGGVETQYF

J: TRBJ1-5
V: TRBV6-2/TRBV6-3
CDR3: CASSYYGRDSNQPQHF

J: TRBJ2-1
V: TRBV5-4
CDR3: CASSLLASSSYNEQFF

J: TRBJ2-2
V: TRBV27
CDR3: CASSFNGGELFF

J: TRBJ2-7
V: TRBV30
CDR3: CAWRFGTAYEQYF

J: TRBJ1-2
V: TRBV19
CDR3: CASTQGQGWHGYTF

J: TRBJ2-2
V: TRBV5-1
CDR3: CASSGQGGSGELFF

J: TRBJ2-1
V: TRBV5-4
CDR3: CASSLDPYREAGYNEQFF

J: TRBJ1-2
V: TRBV4-1
CDR3: CASSQLSRGGYTF

J: TRBJ1-6
V: TRBV6-5
CDR3: CASRLGQANSPLHF

J: TRBJ2-2
V: TRBV29-1
CDR3: CSVRTVLNTGELFF

J: TRBJ2-7
V: TRBV7-2
CDR3: CASSRDRHYEQYF

J: TRBJ2-1
V: TRBV5-1
CDR3: CASSFTSGTYNEQFF

J: TRBJ1-1
V: TRBV4-1
CDR3: CASSQKQGHDTEAFF

J: TRBJ1-5
V: TRBV18
CDR3: CASSPQGDQPQHF

J: TRBJ2-1
V: TRBV18
CDR3: CASSLAGGTYNEQFF

J: TRBJ2-7
V: TRBV2
CDR3: CASIRQGSYEQYF

J: TRBJ2-3
V: TRBV5-1
CDR3: CASRPDPSGSPDTQYF

J: TRBJ2-7
V: TRBV7-9
CDR3: CASSLVVGVLVYEQYF

J: TRBJ2-5
V: TRBV11-2
CDR3: CASSRSGGVVETQYF

J: TRBJ2-5
V: TRBV3-1/TRBV3-2
CDR3: CASSPLGRTQYF

J: TRBJ1-1
V: TRBV2
CDR3: CASTTGSTEAFF

J: TRBJ2-1
V: TRBV24-1
CDR3: CATSGFGAGGGNEQFF

J: TRBJ2-6
V: TRBV7-2
CDR3: CASSLATGSGANVLTF

J: TRBJ2-5
V: TRBV5-1
CDR3: CASSLGAGGAETQYF

J: TRBJ1-6
V: TRBV21-1
CDR3: CASSRKCREGTRNSPLHF

J: TRBJ1-2
V: TRBV7-2
CDR3: CASLGQPSRGYTF

J: TRBJ2-1
V: TRBV18
CDR3: CASSRGPYEQFF

J: TRBJ2-5
V: TRBV5-1
CDR3: CASSLEWGLAGGLETQYF

J: TRBJ2-3
V: TRBV5-1
CDR3: CASRAQGASTDTQYF

J: TRBJ1-3
V: TRBV12-3/TRBV12-4
CDR3: CASSTQGGNTIYF

J: TRBJ1-2
V: TRBV4-2
CDR3: CASSQGTPIIYGYTF

J: TRBJ1-2
V: TRBV29-1
CDR3: CSVDPGNYGYTF

J: TRBJ2-7
V: TRBV28
CDR3: CASTPTPGQGAYEQYF

J: TRBJ2-6
V: TRBV21-1
CDR3: CASSKGDRAGANVLTF

J: TRBJ1-5
V: TRBV5-4
CDR3: CASSIQGGQPQHF

J: TRBJ2-1
V: TRBV12-3/TRBV12-4
CDR3: CASSWGDNEQFF

J: TRBJ2-5
V: TRBV19
CDR3: CASSIQGLQETQYF